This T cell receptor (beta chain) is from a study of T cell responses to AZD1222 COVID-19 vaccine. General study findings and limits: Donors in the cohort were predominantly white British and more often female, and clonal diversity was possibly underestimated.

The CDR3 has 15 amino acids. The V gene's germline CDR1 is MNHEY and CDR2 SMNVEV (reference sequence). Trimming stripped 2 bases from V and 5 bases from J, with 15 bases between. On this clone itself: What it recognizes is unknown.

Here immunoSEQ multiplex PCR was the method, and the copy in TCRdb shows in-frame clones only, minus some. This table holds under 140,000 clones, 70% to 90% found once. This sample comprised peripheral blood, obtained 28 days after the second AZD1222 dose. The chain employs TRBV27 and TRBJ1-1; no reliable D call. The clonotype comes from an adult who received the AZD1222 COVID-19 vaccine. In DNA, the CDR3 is TGTGCCAGCAGTTTAATTGCGGGGATAGGGACTGAAGCTTTCTTT. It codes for CASSLIAGIGTEAFF.